The clone carrying this T cell receptor (beta chain) was detected many times. First-strand cDNA relied on TRAV- and TRBV-specific primers spanning alpha and beta chains. The PCR that amplified TCRs ran for 20 cycles, relying on a constant-region primer and a V-primer adapter. mRNA isolates were amplified via in vitro transcription. TCRdb reprocessed the reads with MiXCR, giving one entry per CDR3 protein. Counted here are approximately 84,000 distinct CDR3 sequences, 17% occurring once; the ten biggest clones make up over 1.2%. Noted time point: after trial treatment. Documented treatment: LDRT plus nivolumab, ipilimumab, low-dose cyclophosphamide and aspirin (RACIN trial). Tumors of eligible patients were advanced, solid and lacking tumor-infiltrating lymphocytes. These data come from a study of low-dose radiotherapy and immunotherapy resistance in tumors. As for the study in general: A dose of 0.5 Gy per fraction was delivered to Cohort 1 every 2 weeks, for a total of 6.5 Gy. Cohort 2 patients were irradiated with 1 Gy every two weeks, reaching 13 Gy over 26 weeks.

V shed 3 bases and J 4 bases; nucleotides not matched to a gene: 9. This CDR3 region has 15 residues. Per the germline V gene, CDR1 is SGDLS and CDR2 is YYNGEE. The source was PBMCs, collected after low-dose radiotherapy plus immunotherapy. The chain couples TRBV9 to TRBJ1-1; 7 nucleotides align to TRBD1. This TCR was recovered from a male donor with prostate cancer. The CDR3 is CASSEGGAESTEAFF. The CDR3 DNA reads as TGTGCCAGCAGCGAAGGGGGCGCCGAGAGCACTGAAGCTTTCTTT.